This T cell receptor beta chain derives from a study of cytomegalovirus exposure and HLA in healthy donors. Regarding this clone: The sample carries other DNA sequences with the same CDR3.

The primer mix had 60 Vbeta and 13 Jbeta primers. The assay was immunoSEQ multiplex PCR, and TCRdb's table has in-frame clones only and misses some. This table has some 66,000 clones, about four fifths appearing once. There are 15 residues in the CDR3. The V gene lost 2 bases and the J gene lost 1 base, with 9 bases spanning the gap. Germline loops: CDR1 MNHNS, CDR2 SASEGT. V is TRBV6-1 and J is TRBJ1-5; D gene uncertain. The sequenced sample consisted of PBMCs. This TCR was recovered from a woman under 40 in good health and CMV-seronegative. CDR3 in amino acids: CASSERGGSNQPQHF. CDR3 DNA: TGTGCCAGCAGTGAACGGGGAGGAAGCAATCAGCCCCAGCATTTT.